Each of the 10 T cell receptor beta chains below was sequenced from the same sample in a study of beta chain features in type 1 diabetes (dated by TCRdb to 2016 to 2019). These receptors have no identified antigens. The paper as a whole reports these results and caveats: In all four CD4+ subsets, TCRB CDR3 length was moderately but significantly shorter in type 1 diabetes patients.

The method behind the library was the immunoSEQ multiplex PCR assay. All of the isolated RNA was reverse transcribed with the High Capacity cDNA Reverse Transcription Kit, so expressed TCRB transcripts were sequenced. The table was pulled from immuneACCESS by TCRdb, which kept in-frame rearrangements only. Such tables lose some clones; where checked, under half of the loss comes from unresolved V genes, and the rest has no known cause. Across this sample there are tens of thousands of clones, with just under 50% seen only once. The top ten hold 0.7% of the sample. Sample: central memory CD4+ T cells from blood. These receptors were taken from a man in his thirties or forties with type 1 diabetes.

V is TRBV5-1 and J is TRBJ2-7; TRBD1 agrees at 7 bases. V lost 4 bases and J lost 2; bases outside the gene matches: 6. In germline, CDR1 is SGHRS, CDR2 YFSETQ. The CDR3 has 14 residues. CDR3 DNA sequence: TGCGCCAGCAGCGCAGGGACAGCCGCCTACGAGCAGTACTTC. It translates to CASSAGTAAYEQYF. The whole variable domain, filled in from reference TRBV5-1 and TRBJ2-7, reads KAGVTQTPRYLIKTRGQQVTLSCSPISGHRSVSWYQQTPGQGLQFLFEYFSETQRNKGNFPGRFSGRQFSNSRSEMNVSTLELGDSALYLCASSAGTAAYEQYFGPGTRLTVT.

V usage is TRBV10-3 and J usage is TRBJ2-2; 7 bases match TRBD1. The length of the CDR3 is 16 residues. The trim removed 2 bases at V and 4 bases at J, leaving 7 bases unmatched. Per germline, CDR1 ENHRY and CDR2 SYGVKD. CDR3 DNA sequence: TGTGCCATCAGTGAGACGGGGACAGAGGCCACCGGGGAGCTGTTTTTT. It is translated as CAISETGTEATGELFF.

This clone was detected once. The V gene is TRBV30, the J gene TRBJ1-1; a possible D gene is TRBD1 (5 bases). Germline CDR1 and CDR2: GTSNPN and SVGIG (reference sequence). CDR3 size: 15 residues. Trimming stripped 4 bases from V and 1 base from J, with 16 bases between. The CDR3 protein is CAWKKGWGGNTEAFF. The DNA of the CDR3 is TGTGCCTGGAAGAAGGGGTGGGGTGGGAACACTGAAGCTTTCTTT.

The rearrangement joins TRBV19 to TRBJ1-5; TRBD1 is a possible D gene (5 bases). Per germline, CDR1 LNHDA and CDR2 SQIVND (reference sequence). Trimming stripped 7 bases from V and 3 bases from J, with 16 bases between. This CDR3 contains 15 residues. The CDR3 DNA reads as TGTGCCAGTACCGTAATACAGGACCCCAATCAGCCCCAGCATTTT. This codes for CASTVIQDPNQPQHF.

This chain links TRBV6-5 with TRBJ1-5, with D maybe TRBD1 (6 bases). The germline V and J ends were trimmed by 7 bases and 3 bases, with 16 bases remaining between them. Per the germline V gene, CDR1 is MNHEY and CDR2 is SVGAGI. This CDR3 spans 15 amino acids. This CDR3 reads CASMLGQLDNQPQHF. For the CDR3, the DNA is TGTGCCAGCATGCTAGGACAGCTGGACAATCAGCCCCAGCATTTT.

The chain has TRBV9 and TRBJ1-1, with D maybe TRBD1 (6 bases). V lost 0 bases and J 4 bases, leaving 13 bases between the germline ends. CDR3 size: 15 residues. The V gene's germline CDR1 is SGDLS and CDR2 YYNGEE. This CDR3 reads CASSVGGGGSTEAFF. For the CDR3, the DNA is TGTGCCAGCAGCGTAGGGGGGGGCGGGTCCACTGAAGCTTTCTTT.

The rearrangement joins TRBV5-1 to TRBJ2-4, with no clear D. This CDR3 contains 13 residues. V was clipped by 5 bases and J by 0 bases, with 6 bases between them. Looked up from germline, CDR1 is SGHRS and CDR2 is YFSETQ. DNA of the CDR3: TGCGCCAGCAGTCTGGCAGCCAAAAACATTCAGTACTTC. Translating gives CASSLAAKNIQYF.

V is TRBV7-8 and J is TRBJ2-5, with 9 positions matching TRBD2. Looked up from germline, CDR1 is SGHVS and CDR2 is FQNEAQ. The CDR3 runs to 16 residues. The trim removed 3 bases at V and 5 bases at J, leaving 10 bases unmatched. The CDR3 here is CASSFQWSGRSETQYF. The CDR3 nucleotides read TGTGCCAGCAGCTTTCAGTGGAGCGGGAGGTCTGAGACCCAGTACTTC.

This clone was seen only a few times. The chain recombines TRBV29-1 with TRBJ2-7; D gene uncertain. The length of the CDR3 is 12 residues. V gave up 3 bases and J gave up 0 bases, with 6 bases separating them. Germline CDR1 reads SQVTM; CDR2 reads ANQGSEA. The CDR3 spells CSVEVSSYEQYF. The CDR3 region has the DNA TGCAGCGTTGAGGTCAGCTCCTACGAGCAGTACTTC.

This chain uses TRBV5-4 with TRBJ2-3, with 15 bases that match TRBD2. With 2 bases clipped from V and 6 bases from J, the junction kept 4 bases outside the gene matches. Germline V lookup: CDR1 SGHNT, CDR2 YYREEE (reference sequence). This CDR3 region has 16 residues. CDR3 region: CASSLGLAGGPDTQYF. In DNA, the CDR3 is TGTGCCAGCAGCTTAGGACTAGCGGGAGGGCCCGATACGCAGTATTTT. The full variable domain, in which reference TRBV5-4 and TRBJ2-3 provide the parts outside the CDR3, is ETGVTQSPTHLIKTRGQQVTLRCSSQSGHNTVSWYQQALGQGPQFIFQYYREEENGRGNFPPRFSGLQFPNYSSELNVNALELDDSALYLCASSLGLAGGPDTQYFGPGTRLTVL.